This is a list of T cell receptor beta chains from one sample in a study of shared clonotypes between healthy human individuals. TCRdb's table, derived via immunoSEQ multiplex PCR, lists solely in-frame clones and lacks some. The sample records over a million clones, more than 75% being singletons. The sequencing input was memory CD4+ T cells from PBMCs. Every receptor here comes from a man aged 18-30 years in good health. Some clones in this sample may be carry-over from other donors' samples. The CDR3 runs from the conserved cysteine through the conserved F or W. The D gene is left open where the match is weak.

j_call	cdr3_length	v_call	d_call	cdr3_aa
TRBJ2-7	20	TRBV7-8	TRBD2	CASSLTRERLAGGVGYEQYF
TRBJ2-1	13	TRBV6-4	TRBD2	CASSETSVGEQFF
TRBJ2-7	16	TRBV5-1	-	CASSLGAGGAGREQYF
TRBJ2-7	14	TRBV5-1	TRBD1	CASSLTGASYEQYF
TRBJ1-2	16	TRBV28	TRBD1	CASRWTGPNPDYGYTF
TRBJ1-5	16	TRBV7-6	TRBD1	CASSPLAGQYNQPQHF
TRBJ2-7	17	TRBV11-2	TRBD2	CASSPYGGLAGAREQYF
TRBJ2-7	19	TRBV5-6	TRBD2	CASSLGGLAGGTGSYEQYF
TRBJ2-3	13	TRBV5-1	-	CASSSDGVVSQYF
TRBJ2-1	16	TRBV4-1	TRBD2	CASSQDFTSGYNEQFF
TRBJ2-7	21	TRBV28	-	CASSLVIRWGPGWTDSYEQYF